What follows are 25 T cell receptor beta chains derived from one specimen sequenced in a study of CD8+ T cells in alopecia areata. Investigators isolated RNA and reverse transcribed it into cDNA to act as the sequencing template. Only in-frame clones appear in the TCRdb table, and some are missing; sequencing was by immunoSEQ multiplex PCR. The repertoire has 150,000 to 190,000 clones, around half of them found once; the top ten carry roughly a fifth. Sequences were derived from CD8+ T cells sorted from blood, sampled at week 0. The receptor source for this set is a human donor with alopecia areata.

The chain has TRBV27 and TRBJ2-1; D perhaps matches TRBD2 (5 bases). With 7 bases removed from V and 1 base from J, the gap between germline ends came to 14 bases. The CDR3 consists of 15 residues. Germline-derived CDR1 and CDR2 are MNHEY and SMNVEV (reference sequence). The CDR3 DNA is TGTGCCAGCACGCATAGAGGGATGTCCTACAATGAGCAGTTCTTC. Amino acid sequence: CASTHRGMSYNEQFF.

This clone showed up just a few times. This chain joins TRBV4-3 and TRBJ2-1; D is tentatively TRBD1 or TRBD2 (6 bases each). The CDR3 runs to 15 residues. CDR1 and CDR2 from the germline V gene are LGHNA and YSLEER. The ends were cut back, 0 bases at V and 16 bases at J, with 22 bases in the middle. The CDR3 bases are TGCGCCAGCAGCCAAGACAGGGGTGGAGGGAATCTTTACTTCTTC. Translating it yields CASSQDRGGGNLYFF.

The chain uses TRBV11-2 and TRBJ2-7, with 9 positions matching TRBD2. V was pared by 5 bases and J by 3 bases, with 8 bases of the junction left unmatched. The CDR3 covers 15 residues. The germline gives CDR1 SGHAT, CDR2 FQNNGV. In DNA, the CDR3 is TGTGCCAGCAGCCCTGGGGCGGGGGGGCTCTACGAGCAGTACTTC. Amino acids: CASSPGAGGLYEQYF.

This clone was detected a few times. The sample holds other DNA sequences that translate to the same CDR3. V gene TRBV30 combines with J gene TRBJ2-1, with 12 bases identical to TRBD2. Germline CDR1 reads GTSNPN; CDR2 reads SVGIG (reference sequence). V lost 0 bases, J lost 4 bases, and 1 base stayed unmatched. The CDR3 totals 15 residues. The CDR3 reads CAWSVGTSGYNEQFF. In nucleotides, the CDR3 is TGTGCCTGGAGTGTTGGGACTAGCGGGTACAATGAGCAGTTCTTC.

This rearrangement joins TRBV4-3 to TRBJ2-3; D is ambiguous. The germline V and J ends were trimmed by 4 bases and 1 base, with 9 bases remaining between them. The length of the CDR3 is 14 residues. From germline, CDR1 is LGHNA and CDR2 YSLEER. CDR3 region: CASSPTQGTDTQYF. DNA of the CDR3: TGCGCCAGCAGCCCCACCCAGGGCACAGATACGCAGTATTTT.

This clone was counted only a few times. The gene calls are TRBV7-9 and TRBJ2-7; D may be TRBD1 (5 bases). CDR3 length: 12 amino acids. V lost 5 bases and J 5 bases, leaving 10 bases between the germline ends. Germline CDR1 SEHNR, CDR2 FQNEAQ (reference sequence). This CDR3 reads CASSPDSHEQYF. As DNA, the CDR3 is TGTGCCAGCAGCCCCGACAGCCACGAGCAGTACTTC. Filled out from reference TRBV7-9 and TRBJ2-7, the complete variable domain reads DTGVSQNPRHKITKRGQNVTFRCDPISEHNRLYWYRQTLGQGPEFLTYFQNEAQLEKSRLLSDRFSAERPKGSFSTLEIQRTEQGDSAMYLCASSPDSHEQYFGPGTRLTVT.

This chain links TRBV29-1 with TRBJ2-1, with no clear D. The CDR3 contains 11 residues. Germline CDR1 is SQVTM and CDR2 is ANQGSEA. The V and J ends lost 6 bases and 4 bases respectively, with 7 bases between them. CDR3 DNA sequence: TGCAGCGTGGATACTTACAATGAGCAGTTCTTC. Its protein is CSVDTYNEQFF.

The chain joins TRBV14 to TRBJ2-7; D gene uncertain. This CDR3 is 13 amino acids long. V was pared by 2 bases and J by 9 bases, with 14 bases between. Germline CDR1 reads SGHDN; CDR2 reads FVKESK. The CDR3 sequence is CASSQKFSRRQYF. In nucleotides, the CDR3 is TGTGCCAGCAGCCAAAAGTTTTCTCGGCGGCAGTACTTC.

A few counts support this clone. This CDR3 is CASSLDPNGREQFF. CDR3 nucleotide sequence: TGTGCCAGCAGCTTAGACCCTAACGGTCGTGAGCAGTTCTTC. The chain links TRBV11-2 to TRBJ2-1; D gene unclear. CDR1 and CDR2 from the germline V gene are SGHAT and FQNNGV. Trimming removed 0 bases at V and 9 bases at J, with 12 bases between. This CDR3 has 14 amino acids.

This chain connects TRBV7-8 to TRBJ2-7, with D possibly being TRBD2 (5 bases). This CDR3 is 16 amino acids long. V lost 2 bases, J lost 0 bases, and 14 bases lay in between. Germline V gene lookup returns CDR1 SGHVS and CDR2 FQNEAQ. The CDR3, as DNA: TGTGCCAGCAGCTTATACCTCCGGGGAAGCTCCTACGAGCAGTACTTC. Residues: CASSLYLRGSSYEQYF.

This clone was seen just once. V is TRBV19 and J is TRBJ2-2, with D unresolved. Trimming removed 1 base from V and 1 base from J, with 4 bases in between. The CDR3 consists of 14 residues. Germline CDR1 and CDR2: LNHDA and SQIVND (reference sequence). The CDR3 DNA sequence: TGTGCCAGTAGTATAGTGGGGAACACCGGGGAGCTGTTTTTT. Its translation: CASSIVGNTGELFF.

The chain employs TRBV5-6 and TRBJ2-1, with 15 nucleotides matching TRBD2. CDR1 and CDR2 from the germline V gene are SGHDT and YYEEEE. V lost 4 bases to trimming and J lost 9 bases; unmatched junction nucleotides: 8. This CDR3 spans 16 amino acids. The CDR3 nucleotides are TGTGCCAGCAGCCGTCCGGGACTAGCGGGGGGTGGTGAGCAGTTCTTC. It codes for CASSRPGLAGGGEQFF. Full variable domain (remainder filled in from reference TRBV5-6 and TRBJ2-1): DAGVTQSPTHLIKTRGQQVTLRCSPKSGHDTVSWYQQALGQGPQFIFQYYEEEERQRGNFPDRFSGHQFPNYSSELNVNALLLGDSALYLCASSRPGLAGGGEQFFGPGTRLTVL.

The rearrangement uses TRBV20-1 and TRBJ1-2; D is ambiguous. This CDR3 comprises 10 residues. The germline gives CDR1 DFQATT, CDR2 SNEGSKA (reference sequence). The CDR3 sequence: CSPTGYGYTF. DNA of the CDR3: TGCAGCCCTACGGGGTATGGCTACACCTTC.

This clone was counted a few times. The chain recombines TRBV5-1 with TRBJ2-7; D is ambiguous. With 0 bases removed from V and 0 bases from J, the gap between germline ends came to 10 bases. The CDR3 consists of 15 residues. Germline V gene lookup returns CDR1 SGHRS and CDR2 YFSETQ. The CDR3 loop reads CASSLAGASSYEQYF. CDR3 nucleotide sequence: TGCGCCAGCAGCTTGGCCGGTGCTAGCTCCTACGAGCAGTACTTC.

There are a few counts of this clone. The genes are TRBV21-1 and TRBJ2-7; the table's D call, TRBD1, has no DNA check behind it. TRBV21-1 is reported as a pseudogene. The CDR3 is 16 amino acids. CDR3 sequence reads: CASSPKGGQRAYEQYF. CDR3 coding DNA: TGTGCCAGCAGCCCTAAGGGGGGACAGAGAGCCTACGAGCAGTACTTC.

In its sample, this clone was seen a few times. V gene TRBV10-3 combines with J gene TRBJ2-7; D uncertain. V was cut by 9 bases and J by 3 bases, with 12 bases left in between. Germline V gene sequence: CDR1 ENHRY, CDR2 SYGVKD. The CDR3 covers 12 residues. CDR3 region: CAIRTELYEQYF. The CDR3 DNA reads TGTGCCATTAGGACGGAACTCTACGAGCAGTACTTC.

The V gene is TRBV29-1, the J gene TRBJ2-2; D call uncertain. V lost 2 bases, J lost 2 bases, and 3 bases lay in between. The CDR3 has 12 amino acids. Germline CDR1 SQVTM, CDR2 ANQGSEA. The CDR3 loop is CSVEINTGELFF. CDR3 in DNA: TGCAGCGTTGAAATAAACACCGGGGAGCTGTTTTTT.

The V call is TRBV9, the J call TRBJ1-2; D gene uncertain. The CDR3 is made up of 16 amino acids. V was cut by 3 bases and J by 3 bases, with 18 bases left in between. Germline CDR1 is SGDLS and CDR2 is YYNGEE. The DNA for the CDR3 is TGTGCCAGCAGCGGACACGCCTTGGACCGTCACTATGGCTACACCTTC. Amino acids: CASSGHALDRHYGYTF.

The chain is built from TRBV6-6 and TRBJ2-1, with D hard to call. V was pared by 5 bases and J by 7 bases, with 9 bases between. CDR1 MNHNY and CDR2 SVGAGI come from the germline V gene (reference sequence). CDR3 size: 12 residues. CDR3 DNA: TGTGCCAGCAGTCAGGTATTGAATGAGCAGTTCTTC. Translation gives CASSQVLNEQFF.

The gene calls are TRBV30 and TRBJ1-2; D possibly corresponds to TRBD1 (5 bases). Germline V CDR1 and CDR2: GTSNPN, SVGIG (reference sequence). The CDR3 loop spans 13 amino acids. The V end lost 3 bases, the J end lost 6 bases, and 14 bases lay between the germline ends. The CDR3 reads CAWSAGDGNGYTF. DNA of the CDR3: TGTGCCTGGAGCGCCGGGGACGGAAATGGCTACACCTTC.

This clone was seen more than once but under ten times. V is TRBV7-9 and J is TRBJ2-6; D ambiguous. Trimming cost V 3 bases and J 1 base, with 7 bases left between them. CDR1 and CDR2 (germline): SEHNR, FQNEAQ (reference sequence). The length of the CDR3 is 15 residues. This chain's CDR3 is CASSFLGSGANVLTF. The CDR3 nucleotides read TGTGCCAGCAGCTTTTTGGGTTCTGGGGCCAACGTCCTGACTTTC.

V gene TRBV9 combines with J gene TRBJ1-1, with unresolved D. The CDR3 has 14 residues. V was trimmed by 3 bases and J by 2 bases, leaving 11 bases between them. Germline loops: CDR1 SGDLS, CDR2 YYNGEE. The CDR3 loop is CASSAGNPNTEAFF. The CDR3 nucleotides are TGTGCCAGCAGCGCAGGAAACCCCAACACTGAAGCTTTCTTT.

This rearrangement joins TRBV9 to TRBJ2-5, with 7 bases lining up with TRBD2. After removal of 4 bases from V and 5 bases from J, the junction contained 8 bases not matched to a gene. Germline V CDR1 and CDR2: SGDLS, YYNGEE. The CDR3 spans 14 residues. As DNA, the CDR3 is TGTGCCAGCAGCCCCGGCGGGGGTGGGGAGACCCAGTACTTC. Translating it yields CASSPGGGGETQYF. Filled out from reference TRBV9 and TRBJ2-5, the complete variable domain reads DSGVTQTPKHLITATGQRVTLRCSPRSGDLSVYWYQQSLDQGLQFLIQYYNGEERAKGNILERFSAQQFPDLHSELNLSSLELGDSALYFCASSPGGGGETQYFGPGTRLLVL.

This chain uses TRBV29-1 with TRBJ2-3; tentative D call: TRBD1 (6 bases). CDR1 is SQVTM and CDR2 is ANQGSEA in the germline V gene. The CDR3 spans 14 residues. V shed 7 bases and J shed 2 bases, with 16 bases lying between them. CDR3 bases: TGCAGCGATCCGGGACACCATACCACAGATACGCAGTATTTT. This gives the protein CSDPGHHTTDTQYF.

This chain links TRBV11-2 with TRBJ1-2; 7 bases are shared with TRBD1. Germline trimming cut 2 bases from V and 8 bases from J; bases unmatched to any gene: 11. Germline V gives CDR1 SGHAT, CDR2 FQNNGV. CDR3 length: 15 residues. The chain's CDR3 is CASSLPPTGFGGYTF. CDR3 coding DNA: TGTGCCAGCAGCTTACCCCCGACAGGGTTCGGAGGCTACACCTTC.